This T cell receptor (beta chain) was identified in a study of T cell repertoires in cytomegalovirus infection. Study overall: Used in the study were CMV epitopes, some recently identified and HLA-C-restricted, others well-studied and HLA-B-restricted. It was the public TCR beta signatures that indicated both CMV infection and matching HLA type. Study-level results: Identification of carriers of CMV plus the relevant HLA was achieved through cumulative public TCR beta family frequency. The ex vivo response was dominated by HLA-C-restricted CMV-specific TCR beta clonotypes.

TCRdb reprocessed the reads with MiXCR, giving one entry per CDR3 protein. The data show hundreds of thousands of distinct CDR3 sequences, about 42% seen once. This clonotype was observed once. No antigen is known for it. The sequence was collected from a human donor in good health (CMV status not recorded). Some clones in this sample may be carry-over from other donors' samples. Sample: cultured PBMCs, taken from culture after CMV antigen stimulation.

The CDR3 sequence: CASSLGTRYEQFF. The CDR3 DNA follows: TGTGCCAGCAGCTTGGGGACTAGATATGAGCAGTTCTTC. The chain combines TRBV11-2 with TRBJ2-1; 8 nucleotides agree with TRBD2. The CDR3 consists of 13 residues. V was pared by 3 bases and J by 8 bases, with 3 bases of the junction left unmatched. CDR1 SGHAT and CDR2 FQNNGV come from the germline V gene.